The clone carrying this TCR beta chain was picked up a small number of times. Antigen: not known. With 60 Vbeta and 13 Jbeta primers, the PCR was carried out. Here immunoSEQ multiplex PCR was the method, and the copy in TCRdb shows in-frame clones only, minus some. The table records roughly 110,000 clones, more than 60% of them present only once. Participants comprised healthy donors of bone marrow. This CDR3 region has 16 residues. Per germline, CDR1 SGDLS and CDR2 YYNGEE. Trimming cost V 0 bases and J 6 bases; bases outside gene matches: 5. The record originates from a study of cytomegalovirus exposure and HLA in healthy donors. General study results and limits: Equally common other TCR beta chains were less clonally expanded than HLA-associated ones, a later analysis found.

Input material: PBMCs. The chain links TRBV9 to TRBJ1-4; 10 positions match TRBD1. This TCR derives from a man aged 55-75 years in good health and CMV-seronegative. The CDR3 DNA follows: TGTGCCAGCAGCGTAGGATCCGGGACAGGGGATGAAAAACTGTTTTTT. Translated, it gives CASSVGSGTGDEKLFF.